Included here is one TCR beta chain sequence, with context. Its matching antigen is unknown. The data are from a study of cytomegalovirus exposure and HLA in healthy donors. Whole-study results and caveats: The classifier reportedly diagnosed cytomegalovirus status with high specificity and sensitivity. According to the study, some 160 TCR beta chains were cytomegalovirus-associated.

The assay was immunoSEQ multiplex PCR, and TCRdb's table has in-frame clones only and misses some. The table shows about 170,000 clones, with 86% occurring only once. The sequenced material came from PBMCs. The source is a man in his late teens or twenties in good health and CMV-seropositive.

As DNA, the CDR3 is TGCGCCAGCAGCCAAGATTGGCTCGACGAGCAGTACTTC. The encoded protein is CASSQDWLDEQYF. V is TRBV4-1 and J is TRBJ2-7; D remains ambiguous. In germline, CDR1 is MGHRA, CDR2 YSYEKL. The V end lost 0 bases, the J end lost 5 bases, and 8 bases lay between the germline ends. The CDR3 sequence is 13 residues long.